The TCR beta chain under discussion was sequenced for a study of blood T cell repertoires in COVID-19. On the study more broadly: The United States, Italy and Spain were the sources of the acute and convalescent COVID-19 samples. The analysed material was cDNA or gDNA that came from T cells, B-cell-depleted T cells, or PBMCs.

The CDR3 totals 13 residues. Trimming took off 5 bases at V and 6 bases at J, with 13 bases between the two ends. CDR1 and CDR2 from the germline V gene are LNHNV and YYDKDF (reference sequence). Original data processing: Quantification of nucleated cells was approximated via reference gene primer amplification. Sequencing was performed with immunoSEQ multiplex PCR; in TCRdb, only in-frame clones are kept and a portion is missing. For V, J and clone size, that table is used; D and trimming come from the DNA. The profile shows approximately 300,000 clones, approximately 80% of them singletons. What was sequenced was peripheral blood. The sequence came from a woman aged 45 to 65 with active or convalescent COVID-19. The gene calls are TRBV15 and TRBJ1-2, with a tentative D call TRBD1 (5 bases). DNA of the CDR3: TGTGCCACCAGCTCCCCCAGGGTCCATGGCTACACCTTC. Translated: CATSSPRVHGYTF.